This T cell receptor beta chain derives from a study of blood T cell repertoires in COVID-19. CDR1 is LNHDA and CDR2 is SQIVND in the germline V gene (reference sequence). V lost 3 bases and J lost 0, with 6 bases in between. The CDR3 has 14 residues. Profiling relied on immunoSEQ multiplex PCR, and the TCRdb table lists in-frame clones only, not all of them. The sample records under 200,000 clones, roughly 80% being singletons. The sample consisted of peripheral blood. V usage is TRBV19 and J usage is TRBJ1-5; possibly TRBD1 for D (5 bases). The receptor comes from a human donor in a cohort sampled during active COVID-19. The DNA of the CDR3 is TGTGCCAGTAGTATGGGGGGTAGCAATCAGCCCCAGCATTTT. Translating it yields CASSMGGSNQPQHF. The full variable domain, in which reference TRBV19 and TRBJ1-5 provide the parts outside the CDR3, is DGGITQSPKYLFRKEGQNVTLSCEQNLNHDAMYWYRQDPGQGLRLIYYSQIVNDFQKGDIAEGYSVSREKKESFPLTVTSAQKNPTAFYLCASSMGGSNQPQHFGDGTRLSIL.